This T cell receptor beta chain was documented in a study of Tregs in tolerant kidney transplant recipients. Study-wide points: Expanding Tregs on activated donor B cells appeared to best identify donor-specific TCRbeta clones.

Measured with immunoSEQ multiplex PCR; TCRdb has only the in-frame clones, and not every one. The repertoire has roughly 250,000 clones, 65% to 85% of them found once; the top ten carry 0.5% to 0.65%. On this clone: Its target is not known.

The sequence derives from a human donor in good health. Sample: CD4+ T cells from blood.

In DNA, the CDR3 is TGTGCCAGCAGGGAGGGTTGGACCGGGGAGCTGTTTTTT. Translated, it gives CASREGWTGELFF. The V call is TRBV6-4, the J call TRBJ2-2; possibly TRBD2 for D (6 bases). This CDR3 comprises 13 residues. V was cut by 6 bases and J by 5 bases, with 10 bases left in between. Germline V gene data show CDR1 as MRHNA and CDR2 as SNTAGT.